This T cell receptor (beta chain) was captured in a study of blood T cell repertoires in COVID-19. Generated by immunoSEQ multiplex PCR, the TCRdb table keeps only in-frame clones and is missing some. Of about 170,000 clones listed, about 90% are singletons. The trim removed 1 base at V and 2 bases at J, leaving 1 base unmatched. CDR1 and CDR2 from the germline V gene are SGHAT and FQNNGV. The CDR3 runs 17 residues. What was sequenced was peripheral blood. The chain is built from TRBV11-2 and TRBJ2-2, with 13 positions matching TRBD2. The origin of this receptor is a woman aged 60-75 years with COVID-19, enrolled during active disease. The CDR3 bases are TGTGCCAGCAGCTTAGGGGGACTAGCGGGAAACACCGGGGAGCTGTTTTTT. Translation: CASSLGGLAGNTGELFF.